This T cell receptor beta chain was retrieved from a study of shared clonotypes between healthy human individuals. V lost 3 bases and J 2 bases, leaving 17 bases between the germline ends. There are 17 residues in the CDR3. Germline loops: CDR1 LNHNV, CDR2 YYDKDF (reference sequence). CD8 cells classed as naive were CD45RO-negative and positively selected for CCR7, excluding terminally differentiated effector memory CD45RA+ cells. The healthy adult donors were HIV-negative and reported no recent acute infections or vaccinations. Every contributor of samples was a Caucasian grown-up residing in Nashville, Tennessee. Each subset's genomic DNA was split evenly across several immunoSEQ plates. Clones were read by immunoSEQ multiplex PCR, and TCRdb kept only the in-frame ones, dropping some. The data show about 2 million clones, about 94% seen once. Whole-study results and caveats: Sampling used blood alone; tissue repertoires probably differ.

As for this clone: The antigen remains undetermined.

The sequence was obtained from a young man in good health. This sequence joins TRBV15 and TRBJ1-5, with a possible D match to TRBD1 (6 bases). Material: naive CD8+ T cells sorted from blood. This CDR3 is CATSREPGQSGNQPQHF. The CDR3 DNA follows: TGTGCCACCAGCAGGGAACCTGGACAGTCTGGCAATCAGCCCCAGCATTTT.